This is a list of T cell receptor beta chains from one sample in a study of blood T cell repertoires in COVID-19. The assay was immunoSEQ multiplex PCR, and TCRdb's table has in-frame clones only and misses some. This table has 55,000 to 60,000 clones, more than 75% appearing once. The sample consisted of peripheral blood. All receptors derive from a man aged 50 to 60 with active or convalescent COVID-19. The CDR3 runs from the conserved cysteine through the conserved F or W. The order of the fields is J gene, clone size, D gene, V gene, CDR3 DNA, CDR3 protein. The D gene is left open where the match is weak. Clone size is not always given. Where it is, it says once, few, many or a class for expanded clones.

TRBJ1-6 | - | - | TRBV3-1/TRBV3-2 | TGTGCCAGCAGCCAATTCGTCCGGGATTCACCCCTCCACTTT | CASSQFVRDSPLHF
TRBJ1-2 | once | - | TRBV6-5 | TGTGCCAGCACCCGCGTCGGGGGATTGGATGGCTACACCTTC | CASTRVGGLDGYTF
TRBJ2-3 | - | - | TRBV5-1 | TGCGCCAGCAGCTTGGTGTCCCTCGGTACAGATACGCAGTATTTT | CASSLVSLGTDTQYF
TRBJ2-5 | - | TRBD1 | TRBV19 | TGTGCCAGTAGCAGAGGACAGGGCCGGTGGAAGACCCAGTACTTC | CASSRGQGRWKTQYF
TRBJ1-5 | - | - | TRBV2 | TGTGCCAGCAGTGACGGGGTACGTAGCAATCAGCCCCAGCATTTT | CASSDGVRSNQPQHF
TRBJ2-1 | - | TRBD2 | TRBV9 | TGTGCCAGCAGCGTAGAGTTACATAGCGGGAGAGCCGGTTCCAATGAGCAGTTCTTC | CASSVELHSGRAGSNEQFF
TRBJ1-5 | - | TRBD1 | TRBV5-6 | TGTGCCAGCAGCTGGGGGACAGGGGATAATCAGCCCCAGCATTTT | CASSWGTGDNQPQHF
TRBJ1-4 | once | - | TRBV6-5 | TGTGCCAGCAGCCTACTCTCAAGGGGCACTGAAAAACTGTTTTTT | CASSLLSRGTEKLFF
TRBJ2-3 | once | TRBD1 | TRBV25-1 | TGTGCCAGCAGTGAATATTTGGGACAGCAAGCAGATACGCAGTATTTT | CASSEYLGQQADTQYF
TRBJ2-5 | - | - | TRBV18 | TGTGCCAGCTCACCACTGGCCCAAGAGACCCAGTACTTC | CASSPLAQETQYF
TRBJ2-2 | - | - | TRBV5-1 | TGCGCCAGCAGCTTACACAGTTTGGAGGCCGGGGAGCTGTTTTTT | CASSLHSLEAGELFF
TRBJ2-7 | - | TRBD2 | TRBV5-1 | TGCGCCAGCAGCTTGAGGCTAGCGGGGCCCTCCGGATCCTACGAGCAGTACTTC | CASSLRLAGPSGSYEQYF
TRBJ1-3 | - | - | TRBV29-1 | TGCAGCGCGCGGACAAGCAGAAACACCATATATTTT | CSARTSRNTIYF
TRBJ1-5 | - | - | TRBV30 | TGTGCCTGGAGTGTCGATCGAGATCAGCCCCAGCATTTT | CAWSVDRDQPQHF
TRBJ2-5 | - | TRBD2 | TRBV7-7 | TGTGCCAGCAGCTTAGGGCCGGGACTACTCCCGGCGGAGACCCAGTACTTC | CASSLGPGLLPAETQYF
TRBJ1-1 | - | - | TRBV5-1 | TGCGCCAGCAGCTTAACTACTGGGAACACTGAAGCTTTCTTT | CASSLTTGNTEAFF
TRBJ1-2 | - | TRBD1 | TRBV5-1 | TGCGCCAGCAGCTCTAGCCCAGGGGGATCGAACTATGGCTACACCTTC | CASSSSPGGSNYGYTF
TRBJ2-5 | - | - | TRBV30 | TGTGCCTGGGGGGGAGGGACCCAGTACTTC | CAWGGGTQYF
TRBJ2-7 | - | - | TRBV5-1 | TGCGCCAGCAGCTCCGACAGGATGGCTAATTACGAGCAGTACTTC | CASSSDRMANYEQYF
TRBJ2-1 | - | - | TRBV4-1 | TGCGCCAGCAGCCAGAGGGACTCAAGCTCCTACAATGAGCAGTTCTTC | CASSQRDSSSYNEQFF
TRBJ2-7 | - | TRBD1 | TRBV5-4 | TGTGCCAGCAGCCATTCAGGGGGACCTTACGAGCAGTACTTC | CASSHSGGPYEQYF
TRBJ1-1 | - | - | TRBV5-1 | TGCGCCAGCAGCCTAGGGAGGAGTTACAGGAGGGTGAACACTGAAGCTTTCTTT | CASSLGRSYRRVNTEAFF